This TCR beta chain was captured by sequencing in a study of T cells expressing NK-cell markers. Study as a whole: Researchers got TCR beta repertoires out of sorted CD3+CD56+NKG2C+, CD3+CD56+NKG2C- and CD3+CD56-NKG2C+ T cells. Study-level findings and limits: The contribution of dominant NKG2C+ clonotypes to CD8+ T cells in roughly six donors was about 1.0-7.5%. Researchers report these clonotypes also headed the CD3+CD56-NKG2C+ fraction in a few donors.

Worth noting for this clonotype: Its matching antigen is unknown.

Following a re-call of the 5' RACE reads, TCRdb has one entry per CDR3 protein and lacks DNA. The sample totals approximately 550,000 distinct CDR3 sequences. The CDR3 extends over 15 amino acids. Germline V gene data show CDR1 as SGHRS and CDR2 as YFSETQ. This sequence originates from a man younger than 35 in good health. Sequencing used blood T cells: a sorted CD56 or NKG2C T cell subset, CD4+ or CD8+ T cells, or bulk PBMC T cells (not recorded which). The chain employs TRBV5-1 and TRBJ1-6; the D call from TCRdb, TRBD1, cannot be confirmed without DNA. CDR3 in amino acids: CASSRDRGMNRPLHF.